Below, 3 T cell receptor beta chains from the same sample are listed, as sequenced in a study of blood T cell repertoires in COVID-19 (dated by TCRdb to the early 2020s). Libraries were built with the immunoSEQ multiplex PCR assay. In its TCRdb copy, this immuneACCESS table keeps in-frame sequences only and misses some clones. Where compared with another copy, unresolved V genes explain less than half of these, and the others have no known cause. The sample has approximately 250,000 clones on record, around four fifths of them singletons. The ten largest clonotypes hold 6% to 7% of the sample. Sequenced input: peripheral blood. Receptor source: a woman aged 60-70 years with active or convalescent COVID-19.

J is TRBJ2-1 and V is TRBV6-2 or TRBV6-3; TRBD2 aligns across 9 bases. Unmatched junction bases numbered 18, after V lost 2 bases and J lost 7 bases. The V gene's germline CDR1 is MNHEY and CDR2 SVGEGT. The CDR3 has 19 amino acids. CDR3 in amino acids: CASSYEAGGPVSFFNEQFF. The CDR3 coding sequence is TGTGCCAGCAGTTACGAGGCGGGAGGGCCAGTATCATTCTTTAATGAGCAGTTCTTC.

The CDR3 region has the DNA TGTGCCACCCAGCGGGATATCACCGGGGAGCTGTTTTTT. Its translation is CATQRDITGELFF. This chain uses TRBV9 with TRBJ2-2, with 7 bases aligning to TRBD2. CDR1 is SGDLS, CDR2 YYNGEE, per germline. The junction had 6 bases not matched to a gene; V was cut back by 9 bases and J by 4 bases. This CDR3 contains 13 residues.

The chain links TRBV7-6 to TRBJ2-2; a possible D gene is TRBD2 (6 bases). The CDR3 length is 17 residues. Trimming stripped 1 base from V and 1 base from J, with 13 bases between. Germline V lookup: CDR1 SGHVS, CDR2 FNYEAQ. The DNA for the CDR3 is TGTGCCAGCAGCTTAGAGGCGGGGATTAGGAACACCGGGGAGCTGTTTTTT. Translating gives CASSLEAGIRNTGELFF.